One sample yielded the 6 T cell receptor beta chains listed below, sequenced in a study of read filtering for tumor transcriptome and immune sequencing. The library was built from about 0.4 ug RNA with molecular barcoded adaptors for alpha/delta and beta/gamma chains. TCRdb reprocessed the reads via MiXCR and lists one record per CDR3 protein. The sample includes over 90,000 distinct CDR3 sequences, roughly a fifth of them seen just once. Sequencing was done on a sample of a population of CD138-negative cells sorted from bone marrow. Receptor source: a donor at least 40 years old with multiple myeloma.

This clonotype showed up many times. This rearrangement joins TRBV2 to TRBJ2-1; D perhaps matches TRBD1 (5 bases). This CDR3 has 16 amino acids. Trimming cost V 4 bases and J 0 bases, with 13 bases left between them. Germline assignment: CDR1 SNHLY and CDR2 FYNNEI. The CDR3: CASSGQGFSSYNEQFF. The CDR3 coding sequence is TGTGCCAGCAGTGGTCAGGGATTTAGCTCCTACAATGAGCAGTTCTTC.

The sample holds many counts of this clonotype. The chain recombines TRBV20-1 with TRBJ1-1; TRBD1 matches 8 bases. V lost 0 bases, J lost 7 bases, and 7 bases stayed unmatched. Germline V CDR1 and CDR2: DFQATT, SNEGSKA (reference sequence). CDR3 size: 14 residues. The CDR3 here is CSAREPGQANEAFF. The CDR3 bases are TGCAGTGCTAGAGAGCCGGGACAGGCTAATGAAGCTTTCTTT.

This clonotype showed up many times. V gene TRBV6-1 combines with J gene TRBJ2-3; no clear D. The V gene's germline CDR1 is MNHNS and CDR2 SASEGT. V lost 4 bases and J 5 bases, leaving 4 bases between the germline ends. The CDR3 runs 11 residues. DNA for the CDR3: TGTGCCAGCAGTGCGGGAGATACGCAGTATTTT. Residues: CASSAGDTQYF.

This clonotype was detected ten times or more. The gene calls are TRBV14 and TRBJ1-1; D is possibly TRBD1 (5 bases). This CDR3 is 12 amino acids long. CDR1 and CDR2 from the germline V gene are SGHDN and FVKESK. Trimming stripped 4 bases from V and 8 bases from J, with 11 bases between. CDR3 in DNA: TGTGCCAGCAGCCCACCAGGGCGGGAAGCTTTCTTT. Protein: CASSPPGREAFF.

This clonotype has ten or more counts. CDR3 sequence (DNA): TGTGCCAGCAGCCTCCACAACCTGAACACCGGGGAGCTGTTTTTT. This gives the protein CASSLHNLNTGELFF. The V call is TRBV11-1, the J call TRBJ2-2; D is unresolved. V lost 5 bases and J 1 base, leaving 11 bases between the germline ends. Germline CDR1 and CDR2: SGHAT and FQDESV (reference sequence). The CDR3 length is 15 residues.

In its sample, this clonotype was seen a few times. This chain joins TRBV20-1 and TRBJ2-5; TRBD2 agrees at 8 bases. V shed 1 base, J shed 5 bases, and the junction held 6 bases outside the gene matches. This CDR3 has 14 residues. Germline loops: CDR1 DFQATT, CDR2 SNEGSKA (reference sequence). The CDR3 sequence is CSARGGGGIETQYF. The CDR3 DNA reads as TGCAGTGCTAGAGGAGGCGGGGGGATTGAGACCCAGTACTTC.